The next 4 T cell receptor beta chains were all read from a single sample in a study of graft-versus-host responses after intestinal transplantation. Profiled with immunoSEQ multiplex PCR; TCRdb holds only in-frame clones, not every one. The sample consists of over 100,000 clones, about 93% of them appearing once. These receptors have no known antigen. The material sequenced was unstimulated CD4+ T cells sorted from spleen or lymph node cells, taken before intestinal transplant. Every receptor here comes from a human donor who received an intestinal transplant.

The J gene is TRBJ2-3, the V gene TRBV5-6; D uncertain. Germline CDR1 SGHDT, CDR2 YYEEEE. This CDR3 region has 14 residues. Deletions cut 0 bases from V and 7 bases from J, with 12 bases between. The CDR3, as DNA: TGTGCCAGCAGCTTGGTCGCTAGAGGCAATACGCAGTATTTT. Its translation: CASSLVARGNTQYF.

This chain links TRBV11-2 with TRBJ1-5, with 7 bases lining up with TRBD1. This CDR3 spans 16 amino acids. CDR1 is SGHAT, CDR2 FQNNGV, per germline. With 1 base clipped from V and 1 base from J, the junction kept 4 bases outside the gene matches. Here the CDR3 DNA reads TGTGCCAGCAGCTTAGGCAGGGGGGGCAGCAATCAGCCCCAGCATTTT. Its protein product is CASSLGRGGSNQPQHF. Together with reference TRBV11-2 and TRBJ1-5, the CDR3 gives the full variable domain: EAGVAQSPRYKIIEKRQSVAFWCNPISGHATLYWYQQILGQGPKLLIQFQNNGVVDDSQLPKDRFSAERLKGVDSTLKIQPAKLEDSAVYLCASSLGRGGSNQPQHFGDGTRLSIL.

This rearrangement joins TRBV19 to TRBJ2-7; D call uncertain. The V and J ends lost 5 bases and 0 bases respectively, with 11 bases between them. Per germline, CDR1 LNHDA and CDR2 SQIVND (reference sequence). This CDR3 comprises 14 residues. Written as DNA, the CDR3 is TGTGCCAGTAGTGACGCAGTCCGCTCCTACGAGCAGTACTTC. Protein product: CASSDAVRSYEQYF.

The V gene is TRBV30, the J gene TRBJ1-5; D may be TRBD1 (6 bases). The V gene's germline CDR1 is GTSNPN and CDR2 SVGIG (reference sequence). V was pared by 2 bases and J by 0 bases, with 17 bases between. This CDR3 spans 17 amino acids. CDR3: CAWSSGADSYSNQPQHF. Written as DNA, the CDR3 is TGTGCCTGGAGTTCAGGGGCGGATAGCTATAGCAATCAGCCCCAGCATTTT.